This entry is about one T cell receptor beta chain. What this receptor recognizes is not known. No much larger clone is present one base from it, and per-base qualities are unavailable. These data originate in a study of T cell responses to AZD1222 COVID-19 vaccine (dated by TCRdb to about 2021). Regarding the research as a whole: AZD1222 recipients whose second dose came at about 4 weeks and those whose second dose came at about 12 weeks were combined into one group, since spike-specific TCR depth and breadth did not differ between the two schedules. TCR sequencing was performed for 230 to 250 trial participants, of whom about 210 were given two doses of AZD1222 and around 25 were given two doses of MenACWY control vaccine. Trial participants were enrolled by age into 18-55, 56-69 and 70-plus year subgroups, with roughly 160, 29 and 62 TCR-sequenced participants respectively.

The time point label corresponds to: baseline before first vaccination. The vaccinee samples were drawn from two UK trials, COV001 and COV002, one of which was a single-blind randomized controlled phase 2/3 trial testing AZD1222 (ChAdOx1 nCoV-19) in healthy adults. Trial participant PBMC samples were collected at day 0 and day 28 after the second dose for TCRbeta chain sequencing. What the authors observed across the whole study: Epitopes outside the regions mutated in the B.1.351 and B.1.1.7 variants were reportedly recognized by nearly half of the unique spike-specific TCRs. No day 14 peak-response samples were available, so repertoires were characterized only after the peak T cell response. The whole spike protein was spanned by vaccine-associated CD4 TCRs, and dominant responses were seen in regions 160-218 and 743-854. Spike-specific TCR breadth and depth rose significantly after two AZD1222 doses compared with day 0 and with MenACWY recipients. Participants were mostly white British and included more females than males, and it was suggested by the authors that clonal diversity may have been underestimated. The 56-69-year group was small, and its depth increase did not reach significance, likely because of low power. Conclusions about previously exposed vaccinees were limited because only 6 or 7 AZD1222 recipients were SARS-CoV-2 seropositive at baseline.

The junction shows trimming of 4 bases on V and 3 bases on J, plus 7 bases between the germline ends. Reading from cysteine to phenylalanine, the CDR3 counts 12 amino acids. The CDR3 DNA has 36 bases and is translated from base 1. CDR1 and CDR2 are drawn from the germline V gene: MDHEN, SYDVKM. The CDR3 regions of human TCRbeta chains were analyzed by immunosequencing. The paper's processing steps were these. Repertoire TCRs were matched against a reference library of SARS-CoV-2-specific TCRs generated with the MIRA antigen-specificity platform. Breadth meant the fraction of unique TCRs that were SARS-CoV-2-associated, whereas depth meant the fraction of total T cells that were SARS-CoV-2-associated. Using the MIRA data, each spike-specific TCR was mapped to the spike region that the TCR reacts to and placed in a CD4 or CD8 class. Log10-transformed breadth and depth values were compared by one-way ANOVA with Sidak's multiple comparisons tests. In its TCRdb copy, this immuneACCESS table keeps in-frame sequences only and misses some clones. Where compared with another copy, unresolved V genes explain less than half of these, and the others have no known cause. V and J calls and clone size follow that table, whereas D and trimming were derived from the DNA. This sample gives 70,000 to 90,000 clones in total; about nine tenths of them show up just once. Of the sample, about 3% falls within the top ten clones.

The chain employs TRBV28 and TRBJ2-7; TRBD1 might be the D gene, on 5 matching bases. This sequence originates from an adult in good health. Sequences were derived from peripheral blood, sampled on day 0 of AZD1222 vaccination. The nucleotide sequence is given as TGTGCCAGCAGTTCACAGGTCTACGAGCAGTACTTC. Its protein reads: CASSSQVYEQYF. When the CDR3 is completed using the reference TRBV28 and TRBJ2-7 genes on either side, the full variable domain is DVKVTQSSRYLVKRTGEKVFLECVQDMDHENMFWYRQDPGLGLRLIYFSYDVKMKEKGDIPEGYSVSREKKERFSLILESASTNQTSMYLCASSSQVYEQYFGPGTRLTVT.